A single T cell receptor beta chain is shown here with its context. Antigen specificity is unknown. This entry is derived from a study of shared clonotypes between healthy human individuals. Points from the study as a whole: Across a handful of donors, naive CD4 shared around 5.3%, naive CD8 under 4%, memory CD4 roughly 2.1%, memory CD8 more than 0.35%. Sampling included only blood; tissue repertoires likely differ.

The V gene lost 2 bases and the J gene lost 0 bases, with 14 bases spanning the gap. The CDR3 consists of 17 residues. The germline V gene has CDR1 SEHNR and CDR2 FQNEAQ (reference sequence). For each subset, genomic DNA was distributed in equal portions over several immunoSEQ plates. Sequencing was performed with immunoSEQ multiplex PCR; in TCRdb, only in-frame clones are kept and a portion is missing. The sample yields some 2,000,000 clones, nearly 97% seen once. The V and J genes are TRBV7-9 and TRBJ1-3, with D maybe TRBD1 (5 bases). The receptor comes from a man aged 18 to 35 in good health. Sequenced: naive CD4+ T cells sorted from blood. Subset in this sample: CD45RA+ positively selected. The CDR3 DNA follows: TGTGCCAGCAGCTTACGGTGGGGGGTCAGCTCTGGAAACACCATATATTTT. This sequence encodes CASSLRWGVSSGNTIYF. Full variable domain (missing parts from reference TRBV7-9 and TRBJ1-3): DTGVSQNPRHKITKRGQNVTFRCDPISEHNRLYWYRQTLGQGPEFLTYFQNEAQLEKSRLLSDRFSAERPKGSFSTLEIQRTEQGDSAMYLCASSLRWGVSSGNTIYFGEGSWLTVV.